Below are 18 T cell receptor beta chains sequenced from a single sample in a study of cytomegalovirus exposure and HLA in healthy donors. A multiplex PCR was run with 60 Vbeta primers and 13 Jbeta primers. Sequenced by immunoSEQ multiplex PCR; TCRdb stores in-frame clones only, minus some. Found here are roughly 180,000 clones, approximately 81% of them singletons; the top ten hold around 0.93%. Source material: PBMCs. These receptors all stem from a man between 25 and 39 years old in good health and CMV-seronegative.

The CDR3 loop reads CASSSWTGANYGYTF. CDR3 nucleotides: TGTGCCAGCAGTTCCTGGACAGGCGCTAACTATGGCTACACCTTC. This chain connects TRBV27 to TRBJ1-2; 7 positions agree with TRBD1. This CDR3 spans 15 amino acids. V lost 4 bases to trimming and J lost 0 bases; unmatched junction nucleotides: 5. The germline CDR1 and CDR2 sequences are MNHEY and SMNVEV (reference sequence).

The V and J genes are TRBV11-3 and TRBJ2-7, with 8 positions matching TRBD2. CDR1 and CDR2 (germline): SGHNT, YENEEA. Trimming took 5 bases from V and 2 from J; bases not matched to a gene: 5. CDR3 size: 14 residues. The CDR3 loop reads CASSPTSATYEQYF. CDR3 nucleotides: TGTGCCAGCAGCCCGACTAGCGCGACCTACGAGCAGTACTTC.

The chain is built from TRBV4-2 and TRBJ2-6; D is ambiguous. Germline values: CDR1 LGHNA, CDR2 YNFKEQ. Trimming shortened V by 0 bases and J by 4 bases, and 13 bases separated the two germline ends. This CDR3 contains 17 residues. CDR3 in amino acids: CASSQEWAGSGANVLTF. Written as DNA, the CDR3 is TGTGCCAGCAGCCAAGAATGGGCCGGCTCCGGGGCCAACGTCCTGACTTTC.

There are a few counts of this clone. The rearrangement joins TRBV7-2 to TRBJ1-5; possible D gene TRBD1, 6 bases. This CDR3 spans 13 amino acids. Germline CDR1 is SGHTA and CDR2 is FQGNSA. With 4 bases removed from V and 2 bases from J, the gap between germline ends came to 6 bases. The CDR3 DNA reads TGTGCCAGCAGCTACAGGGGCAATCAGCCCCAGCATTTT. Residues: CASSYRGNQPQHF.

The chain is built from TRBV2 and TRBJ2-1; 13 positions match TRBD2. The CDR3 covers 15 residues. Germline V gene sequence: CDR1 SNHLY, CDR2 FYNNEI. V lost 2 bases to trimming and J lost 9 bases; unmatched junction nucleotides: 4. The CDR3 nucleotides read TGTGCCAGCAGTGAAACTAGCGGGGGGGGAGGTGAGCAGTTCTTC. Protein sequence: CASSETSGGGGEQFF.

This clone was seen more than once but under ten times. The CDR3 is CASSRGQDSYEQYF. CDR3 DNA: TGTGCCAGCAGCAGAGGACAGGACTCCTACGAGCAGTACTTC. This sequence joins TRBV5-4 and TRBJ2-7, with TRBD1 matching 7 bases. CDR1 and CDR2 from the germline V gene are SGHNT and YYREEE (reference sequence). V shed 4 bases, J shed 0 bases, and the junction held 4 bases outside the gene matches. The CDR3 sequence is 14 residues long.

On this clone: Other DNA sequences within the sample encode an identical CDR3. The chain is built from TRBV18 and TRBJ1-1; D is possibly TRBD1 (5 bases). CDR1 KGHSH and CDR2 LQKENI come from the germline V gene. This CDR3 has 15 amino acids. The V gene lost 0 bases and the J gene lost 1 base, with 9 bases spanning the gap. The CDR3: CASSPPGGQNTEAFF. As DNA, the CDR3 is TGTGCCAGCTCACCACCGGGGGGTCAGAACACTGAAGCTTTCTTT.

CDR3 amino acids: CASSGTAEWSYGYTF. The CDR3 DNA reads as TGCGCCAGCAGCGGGACAGCCGAATGGAGCTATGGCTACACCTTC. The rearrangement links TRBV4-1 to TRBJ1-2; 7 nucleotides align to TRBD1. V lost 5 bases, J lost 4 bases, and 10 bases stayed unmatched. CDR3 size: 15 residues. Germline V gene lookup returns CDR1 MGHRA and CDR2 YSYEKL.

The V gene is TRBV28, the J gene TRBJ1-1; 7 nucleotides match TRBD1. The germline V gene has CDR1 MDHEN and CDR2 SYDVKM. The length of the CDR3 is 12 residues. Trimming at V came to 8 bases and at J to 6 bases, leaving 6 bases not matched to a gene. The CDR3 loop is CASGKTGAEAFF. Here the CDR3 DNA reads TGTGCCAGCGGGAAAACAGGGGCTGAAGCTTTCTTT.

This clone was seen a single time. The chain has TRBV30 and TRBJ2-1, with D perhaps matching TRBD2 (5 bases). Trimming removed 0 bases at V and 13 bases at J, with 10 bases between. CDR1 and CDR2 (germline): GTSNPN, SVGIG (reference sequence). This CDR3 spans 11 amino acids. The CDR3 sequence is CAWSVGSDQFF. In DNA, the CDR3 is TGTGCCTGGAGTGTAGGTAGCGATCAGTTCTTC.

The chain uses TRBV5-1 and TRBJ2-7, with 9 bases lining up with TRBD2. V lost 4 bases and J lost 5; bases outside the gene matches: 13. The CDR3 is 16 amino acids. The germline CDR1 and CDR2 sequences are SGHRS and YFSETQ. CDR3 coding DNA: TGCGCCAGCAGCGGGGGATATAGCGGGAGAGTAGACGAGCAGTACTTC. This codes for CASSGGYSGRVDEQYF.

V gene TRBV5-1 combines with J gene TRBJ2-5; 9 nucleotides line up with TRBD2. The DNA matches TRBJ2-7 better at its end, which makes the J call doubtful. The CDR3 has 18 amino acids. Germline V gene sequence: CDR1 SGHRS, CDR2 YFSETQ. CDR3 sequence: CASSLAFGSSGTSYEQYF. Here the CDR3 DNA reads TGCGCCAGCAGCTTGGCATTTGGGTCTAGCGGGACCTCCTACGAGCAGTACTTC.

This clone showed up just once. The CDR3 spells CATKTWVGGTGGEKLFF. The CDR3, as DNA: TGTGCCACCAAGACGTGGGTCGGGGGAACAGGGGGGGAAAAACTGTTTTTT. The V gene is TRBV15, the J gene TRBJ1-4; 8 bases are a match to TRBD1. Germline CDR1 and CDR2: LNHNV and YYDKDF (reference sequence). The CDR3 consists of 17 residues. The V and J ends lost 7 bases and 8 bases, in that order; junction bases with no gene match: 18.

The V and J genes are TRBV6-4 and TRBJ2-3; 8 nucleotides agree with TRBD1. Losses at the gene ends were 6 bases for V and 1 base for J; bases not matched to a gene: 21. From germline, CDR1 is MRHNA and CDR2 SNTAGT. The CDR3 runs 20 residues. The CDR3 DNA reads as TGTGCCAGCAGAGCAACTCAGGGGGCCCGCATGTCAGGAGGCACAGATACGCAGTATTTT. Its translation: CASRATQGARMSGGTDTQYF.

The V and J genes are TRBV7-8 and TRBJ2-7; 8 nucleotides align to TRBD2. Germline V gene sequence: CDR1 SGHVS, CDR2 FQNEAQ. V trimming: 1 base; J trimming: 3 bases; junction bases outside the gene matches: 11. The CDR3 runs 17 residues. CDR3: CASSLVLSGGDLYEQYF. In DNA, the CDR3 is TGTGCCAGCAGCTTAGTTCTTTCGGGGGGGGATCTCTACGAGCAGTACTTC.

The chain is built from TRBV4-1 and TRBJ2-5; a weak D match, TRBD2 (7 bases). The V and J ends lost 0 bases and 1 base respectively, with 15 bases between them. The CDR3 runs to 17 residues. In germline, CDR1 is MGHRA, CDR2 YSYEKL. The CDR3 DNA reads as TGCGCCAGCAGCCAAGACGGGGCGGGGGCCCTCCAAGAGACCCAGTACTTC. Amino acids: CASSQDGAGALQETQYF.

V gene TRBV7-8 combines with J gene TRBJ2-1; D is uncertain. The CDR3 is 11 residues long. The V and J ends lost 3 bases and 6 bases respectively, with 3 bases between them. Germline V gene sequence: CDR1 SGHVS, CDR2 FQNEAQ. The CDR3 here is CASSFGNEQFF. The DNA for the CDR3 is TGTGCCAGCAGCTTCGGCAATGAGCAGTTCTTC.

The chain couples TRBV4-1 to TRBJ2-5; 10 nucleotides match TRBD1. The last part of the DNA fits TRBJ2-7 better; the J call may be wrong. CDR1 MGHRA and CDR2 YSYEKL come from the germline V gene. The CDR3 has 15 amino acids. CDR3 in DNA: TGCGCCAGCAGCCGCCGGGACAGGGGCCTCTACGAGCAGTACTTC. Its translation: CASSRRDRGLYEQYF.